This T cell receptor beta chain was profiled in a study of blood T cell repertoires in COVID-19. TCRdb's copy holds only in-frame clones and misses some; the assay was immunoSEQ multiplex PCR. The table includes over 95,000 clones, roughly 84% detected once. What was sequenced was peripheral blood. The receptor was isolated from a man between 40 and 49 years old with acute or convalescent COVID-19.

CDR3 residues: CASSGTPGQTLEQFF. For the CDR3, the DNA is TGCGCCAGCAGCGGCACGCCGGGACAGACTTTGGAGCAGTTCTTC. This chain uses TRBV5-1 with TRBJ2-1; 7 nucleotides align to TRBD1. This CDR3 spans 15 amino acids. V gave up 4 bases and J gave up 10 bases; unmatched junction bases: 14. Germline CDR1 reads SGHRS; CDR2 reads YFSETQ. Full variable domain (outside the CDR3, taken from reference TRBV5-1 and TRBJ2-1): KAGVTQTPRYLIKTRGQQVTLSCSPISGHRSVSWYQQTPGQGLQFLFEYFSETQRNKGNFPGRFSGRQFSNSRSEMNVSTLELGDSALYLCASSGTPGQTLEQFFGPGTRLTVL.